This T cell receptor beta chain was recorded in a study of T cell responses to AZD1222 COVID-19 vaccine. With respect to this clone: No antigen is known for it.

Findings of the study overall: Epitopes outside B.1.351 and B.1.1.7 mutated regions reportedly drew nearly half of spike TCRs.

The CDR3 is 14 residues long. J lost 5 bases, V lost 4 bases, and 5 bases had no gene match. Looked up from germline, CDR1 is SGHRS and CDR2 is YFSETQ. Profiled with immunoSEQ multiplex PCR; TCRdb holds only in-frame clones, not every one. The sample holds approximately 93,000 clones, roughly 90% seen once. The sequence came from an adult who received the AZD1222 COVID-19 vaccine. This rearrangement joins TRBV5-1 to TRBJ1-1, with TRBD1 matching 10 bases. Material: peripheral blood, obtained 28 days after the second AZD1222 dose. CDR3 DNA: TGCGCCAGCAGCACTGGACAGGGGGGGACTGAAGCTTTCTTT. Translating gives CASSTGQGGTEAFF.